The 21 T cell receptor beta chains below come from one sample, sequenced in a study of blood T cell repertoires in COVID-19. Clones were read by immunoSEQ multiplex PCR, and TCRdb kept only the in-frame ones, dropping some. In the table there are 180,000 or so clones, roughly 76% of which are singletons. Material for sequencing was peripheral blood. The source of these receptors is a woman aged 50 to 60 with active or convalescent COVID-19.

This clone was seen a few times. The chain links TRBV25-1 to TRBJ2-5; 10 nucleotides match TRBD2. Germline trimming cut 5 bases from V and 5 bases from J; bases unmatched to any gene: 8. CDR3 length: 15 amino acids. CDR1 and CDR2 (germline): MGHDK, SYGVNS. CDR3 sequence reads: CASSLGTSAGETQYF. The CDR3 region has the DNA TGTGCCAGCAGTCTCGGGACTAGCGCGGGGGAGACCCAGTACTTC. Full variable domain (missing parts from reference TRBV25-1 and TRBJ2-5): EADIYQTPRYLVIGTGKKITLECSQTMGHDKMYWYQQDPGMELHLIHYSYGVNSTEKGDLSSESTVSRIRTEHFPLTLESARPSHTSQYLCASSLGTSAGETQYFGPGTRLLVL.

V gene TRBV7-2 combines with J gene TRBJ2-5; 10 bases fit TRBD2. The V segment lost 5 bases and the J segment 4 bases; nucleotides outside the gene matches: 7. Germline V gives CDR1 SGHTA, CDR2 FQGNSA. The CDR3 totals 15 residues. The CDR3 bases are TGTGCCAGCAGCACCAGCGGGGGGGCCGTAGAGACCCAGTACTTC. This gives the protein CASSTSGGAVETQYF.

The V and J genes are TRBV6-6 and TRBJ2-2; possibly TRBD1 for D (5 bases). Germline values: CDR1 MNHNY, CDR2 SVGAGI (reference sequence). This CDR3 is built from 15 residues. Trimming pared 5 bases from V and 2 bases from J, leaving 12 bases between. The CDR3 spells CASSPHGANTGELFF. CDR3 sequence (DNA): TGTGCCAGCAGTCCACATGGGGCAAACACCGGGGAGCTGTTTTTT.

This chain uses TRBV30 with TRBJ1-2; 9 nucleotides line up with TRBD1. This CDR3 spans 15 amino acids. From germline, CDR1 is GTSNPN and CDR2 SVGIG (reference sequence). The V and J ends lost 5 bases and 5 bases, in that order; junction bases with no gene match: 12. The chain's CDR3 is CAWAVAGTGRYGYTF. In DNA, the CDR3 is TGTGCCTGGGCCGTGGCGGGGACAGGGCGGTATGGCTACACCTTC.

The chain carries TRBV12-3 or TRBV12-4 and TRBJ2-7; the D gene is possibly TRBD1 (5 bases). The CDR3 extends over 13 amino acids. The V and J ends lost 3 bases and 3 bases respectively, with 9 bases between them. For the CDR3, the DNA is TGTGCCAGCAGTTTGCCAGGGTTCTACGAGCAGTACTTC. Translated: CASSLPGFYEQYF.

CDR3 in DNA: TGTGCCAGCAGTGGTTCGGGCGGGAGAGTAATGGGTCCCGGGGAGCTGTTTTTT. Translation gives CASSGSGGRVMGPGELFF. V usage is TRBV28 and J usage is TRBJ2-2, with 7 bases aligning to TRBD2. Per germline, CDR1 MDHEN and CDR2 SYDVKM. The CDR3 is made up of 18 amino acids. Trimming at V came to 5 bases and at J to 6 bases, leaving 18 bases not matched to a gene.

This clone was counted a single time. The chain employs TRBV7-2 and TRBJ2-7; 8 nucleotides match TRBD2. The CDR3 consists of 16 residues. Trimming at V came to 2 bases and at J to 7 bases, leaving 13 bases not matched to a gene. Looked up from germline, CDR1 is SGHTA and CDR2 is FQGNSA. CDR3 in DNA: TGTGCCAGCAGCTTACGGGTCGGGGGGGGCCTGGGAGAGCAGTACTTC. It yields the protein CASSLRVGGGLGEQYF.

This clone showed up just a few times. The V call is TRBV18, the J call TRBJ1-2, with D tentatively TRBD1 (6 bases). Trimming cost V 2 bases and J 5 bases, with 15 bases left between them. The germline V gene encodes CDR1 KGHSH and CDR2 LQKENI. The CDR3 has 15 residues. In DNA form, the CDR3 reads TGTGCCAGCTCACCAGGTGGCAGGGGAAGGTATGGCTACACCTTC. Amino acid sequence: CASSPGGRGRYGYTF.

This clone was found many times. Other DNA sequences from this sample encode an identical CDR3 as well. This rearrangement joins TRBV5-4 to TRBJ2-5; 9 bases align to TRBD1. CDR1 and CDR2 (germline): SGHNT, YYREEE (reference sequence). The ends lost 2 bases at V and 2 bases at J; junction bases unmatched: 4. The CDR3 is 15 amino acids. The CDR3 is CASSFDRGFQETQYF. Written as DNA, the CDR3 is TGTGCCAGCAGCTTCGACAGGGGGTTTCAAGAGACCCAGTACTTC. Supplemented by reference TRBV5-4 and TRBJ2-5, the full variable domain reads ETGVTQSPTHLIKTRGQQVTLRCSSQSGHNTVSWYQQALGQGPQFIFQYYREEENGRGNFPPRFSGLQFPNYSSELNVNALELDDSALYLCASSFDRGFQETQYFGPGTRLLVL.

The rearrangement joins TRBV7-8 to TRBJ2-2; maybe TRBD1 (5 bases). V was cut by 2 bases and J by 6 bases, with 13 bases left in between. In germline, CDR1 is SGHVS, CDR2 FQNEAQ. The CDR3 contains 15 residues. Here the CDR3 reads CASSLQGQVAGELFF. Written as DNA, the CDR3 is TGTGCCAGCAGCTTACAGGGCCAAGTGGCCGGGGAGCTGTTTTTT.

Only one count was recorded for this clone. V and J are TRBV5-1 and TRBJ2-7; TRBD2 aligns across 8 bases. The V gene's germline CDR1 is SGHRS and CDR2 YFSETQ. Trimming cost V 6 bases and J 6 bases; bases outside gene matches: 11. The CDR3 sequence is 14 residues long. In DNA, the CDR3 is TGCGCCAGCACGCCAATCTTGGCGGGGGGCGAGCAGTACTTC. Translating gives CASTPILAGGEQYF.

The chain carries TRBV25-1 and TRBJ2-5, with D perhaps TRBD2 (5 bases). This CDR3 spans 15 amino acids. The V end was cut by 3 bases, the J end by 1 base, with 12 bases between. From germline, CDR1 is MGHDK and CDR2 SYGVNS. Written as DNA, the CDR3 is TGTGCCAGCAGTGAGGCTAGCAGGATCCAAGAGACCCAGTACTTC. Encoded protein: CASSEASRIQETQYF. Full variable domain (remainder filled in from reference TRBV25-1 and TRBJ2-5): EADIYQTPRYLVIGTGKKITLECSQTMGHDKMYWYQQDPGMELHLIHYSYGVNSTEKGDLSSESTVSRIRTEHFPLTLESARPSHTSQYLCASSEASRIQETQYFGPGTRLLVL.

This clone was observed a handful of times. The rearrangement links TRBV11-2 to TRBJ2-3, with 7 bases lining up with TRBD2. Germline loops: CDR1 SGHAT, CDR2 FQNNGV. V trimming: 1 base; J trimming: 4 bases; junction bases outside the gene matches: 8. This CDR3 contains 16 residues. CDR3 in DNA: TGTGCCAGCAGCTTAGGTGGGGGGGGGTACCCAGATACGCAGTATTTT. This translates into CASSLGGGGYPDTQYF.

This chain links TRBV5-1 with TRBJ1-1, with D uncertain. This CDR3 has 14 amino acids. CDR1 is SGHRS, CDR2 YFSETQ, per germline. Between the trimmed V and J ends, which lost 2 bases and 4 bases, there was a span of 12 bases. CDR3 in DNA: TGCGCCAGCAGCTTATCCTCAGCGAGCACTGAAGCTTTCTTT. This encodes CASSLSSASTEAFF.

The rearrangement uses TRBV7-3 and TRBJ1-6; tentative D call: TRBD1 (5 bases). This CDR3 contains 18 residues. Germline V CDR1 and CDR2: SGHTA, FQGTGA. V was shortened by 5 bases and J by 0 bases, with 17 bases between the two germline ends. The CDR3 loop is CASSQVRGFGSYNSPLHF. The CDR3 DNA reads TGTGCCAGCAGCCAAGTTCGGGGGTTTGGCTCCTATAATTCACCCCTCCACTTT.

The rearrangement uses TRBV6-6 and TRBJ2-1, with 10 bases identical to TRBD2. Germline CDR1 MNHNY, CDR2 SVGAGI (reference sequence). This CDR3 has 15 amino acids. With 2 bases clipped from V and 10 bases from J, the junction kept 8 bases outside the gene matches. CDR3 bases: TGTGCCAGCAGTTACGCTAGCGGGGGTGCCGGAGAGCAGTTCTTC. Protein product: CASSYASGGAGEQFF.

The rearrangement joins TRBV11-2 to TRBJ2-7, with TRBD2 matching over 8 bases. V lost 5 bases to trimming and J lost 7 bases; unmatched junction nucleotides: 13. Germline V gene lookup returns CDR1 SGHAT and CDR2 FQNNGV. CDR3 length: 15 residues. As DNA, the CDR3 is TGTGCCAGCAGCCCGGGAGCTAGCGGGTTAGGGGAGCAGTACTTC. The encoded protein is CASSPGASGLGEQYF.

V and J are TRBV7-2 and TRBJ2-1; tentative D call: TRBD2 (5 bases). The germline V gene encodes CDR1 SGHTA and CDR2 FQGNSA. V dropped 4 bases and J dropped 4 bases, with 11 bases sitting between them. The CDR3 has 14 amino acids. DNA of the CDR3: TGTGCCAGCAGCTGGACTCCCCAGTACAATGAGCAGTTCTTC. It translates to CASSWTPQYNEQFF.

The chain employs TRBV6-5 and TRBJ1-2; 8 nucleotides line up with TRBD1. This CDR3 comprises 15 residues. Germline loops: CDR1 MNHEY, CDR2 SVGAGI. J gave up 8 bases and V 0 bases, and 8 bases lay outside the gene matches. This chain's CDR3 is CASSYSRPDRVGYTF. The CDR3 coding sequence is TGTGCCAGCAGTTACTCGAGACCGGACAGGGTAGGCTACACCTTC.

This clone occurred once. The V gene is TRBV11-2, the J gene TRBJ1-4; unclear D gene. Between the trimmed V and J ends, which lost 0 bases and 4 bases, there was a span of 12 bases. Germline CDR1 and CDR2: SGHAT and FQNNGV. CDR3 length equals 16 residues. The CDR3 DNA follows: TGTGCCAGCAGCTTAGATCTGGGAGCTCGTAATGAAAAACTGTTTTTT. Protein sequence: CASSLDLGARNEKLFF.

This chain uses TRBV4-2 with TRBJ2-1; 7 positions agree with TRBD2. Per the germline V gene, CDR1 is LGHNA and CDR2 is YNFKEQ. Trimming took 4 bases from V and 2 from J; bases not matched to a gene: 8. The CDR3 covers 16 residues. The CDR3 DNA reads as TGTGCCAGCAGCCCCCTGGGAGGGATTCCCTACAATGAGCAGTTCTTC. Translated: CASSPLGGIPYNEQFF.